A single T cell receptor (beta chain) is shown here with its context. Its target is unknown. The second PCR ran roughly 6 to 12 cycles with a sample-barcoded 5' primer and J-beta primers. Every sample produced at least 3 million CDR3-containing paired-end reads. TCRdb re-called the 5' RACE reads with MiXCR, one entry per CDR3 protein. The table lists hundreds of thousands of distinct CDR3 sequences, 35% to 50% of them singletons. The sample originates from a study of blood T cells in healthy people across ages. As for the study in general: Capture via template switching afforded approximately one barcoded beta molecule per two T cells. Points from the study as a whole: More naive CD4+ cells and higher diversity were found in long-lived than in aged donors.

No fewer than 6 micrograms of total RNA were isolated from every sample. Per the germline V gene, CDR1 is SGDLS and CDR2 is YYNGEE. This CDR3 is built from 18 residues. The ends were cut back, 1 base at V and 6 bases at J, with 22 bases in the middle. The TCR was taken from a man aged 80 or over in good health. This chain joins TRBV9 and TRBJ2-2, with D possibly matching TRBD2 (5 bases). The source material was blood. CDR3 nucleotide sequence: TGTGCCAGCAGCGTATTAGGGTCTACGAGGGTTTTATCCGGGGAGCTGTTTTTT. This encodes CASSVLGSTRVLSGELFF.